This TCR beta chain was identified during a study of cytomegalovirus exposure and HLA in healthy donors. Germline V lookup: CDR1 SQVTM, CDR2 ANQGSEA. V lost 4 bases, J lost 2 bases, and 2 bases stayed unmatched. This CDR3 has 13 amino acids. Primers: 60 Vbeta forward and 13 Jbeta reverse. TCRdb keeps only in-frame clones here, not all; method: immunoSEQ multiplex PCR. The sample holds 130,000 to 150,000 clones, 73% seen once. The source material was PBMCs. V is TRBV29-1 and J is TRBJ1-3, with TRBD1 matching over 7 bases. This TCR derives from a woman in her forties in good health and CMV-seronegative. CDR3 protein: CSVGDRAGNTIYF. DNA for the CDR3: TGCAGCGTTGGTGACAGGGCTGGAAACACCATATATTTT.